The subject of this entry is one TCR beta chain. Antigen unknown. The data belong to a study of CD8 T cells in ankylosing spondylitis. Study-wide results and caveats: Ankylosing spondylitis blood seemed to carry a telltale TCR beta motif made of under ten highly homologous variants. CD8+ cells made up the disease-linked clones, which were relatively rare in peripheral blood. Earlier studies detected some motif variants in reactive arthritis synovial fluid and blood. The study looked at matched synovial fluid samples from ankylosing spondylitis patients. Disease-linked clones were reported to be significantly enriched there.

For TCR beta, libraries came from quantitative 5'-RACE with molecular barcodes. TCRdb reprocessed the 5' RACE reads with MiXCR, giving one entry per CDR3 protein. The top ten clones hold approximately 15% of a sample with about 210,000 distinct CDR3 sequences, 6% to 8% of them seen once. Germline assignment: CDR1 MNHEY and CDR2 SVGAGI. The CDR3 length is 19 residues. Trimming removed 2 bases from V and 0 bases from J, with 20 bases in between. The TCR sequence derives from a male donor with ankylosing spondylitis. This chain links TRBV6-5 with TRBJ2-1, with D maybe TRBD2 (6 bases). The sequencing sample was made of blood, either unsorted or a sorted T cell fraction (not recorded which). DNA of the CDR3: TGTGCCAGCAGTTACGACACCCGGGGGAGGCCGAGCTCCTACAATGAGCAGTTCTTC. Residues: CASSYDTRGRPSSYNEQFF.